This T cell receptor beta chain comes out of a study of CD8 T cells in Susac syndrome. RNA, at roughly 0.5 to 1 ug, was reverse transcribed with random hexamers. By means of immunoSEQ multiplex PCR, TCR beta CDR3 spanning 54 Vbeta and 13 Jbeta underwent amplification. TCRdb redid the calling of the immunoSEQ multiplex PCR reads with MiXCR, one entry per CDR3 protein. Of approximately 180,000 distinct CDR3 sequences in the sample, 90% to 97% were seen once. TEMRA cells were FACS-enriched, while CD8+ and CD4+ T cells were negatively isolated. The CDR3 has 13 residues. Germline lookup yields CDR1 MNHEY and CDR2 SMNVEV (reference sequence). The V end lost 7 bases, the J end lost 2 bases, and 11 bases lay between the germline ends.

Sample: CD4+ T cells from PBMCs. The TCR was taken from a human donor with multiple sclerosis. The chain recombines TRBV27 with TRBJ1-1; D unresolved. The CDR3 loop is CASTPTHNTEAFF. CDR3 sequence (DNA): TGTGCCAGCACCCCAACTCATAACACTGAAGCTTTCTTT.